Below are 24 T cell receptor beta chains sequenced from a single sample in a study of T cells in Graves' hyperthyroidism and ophthalmopathy (dated by TCRdb to 2018 to 2020). Library method: multiplex PCR. Sequenced on an Illumina HiSeq 2000. The TCR beta CDR3 regions were amplified from RNA transcripts. For the first round of RT-PCR on the TCR CDR3, the HTBI primer set was used together with the Qiagen OneStep RT-PCR kit. Using fastp trimming at Q25 and MiXCR clonotype assembly, TCRdb reanalyzed the public sequencing data and kept in-frame beta chains. Rows with one shared CDR3 protein collapse into an entry with the most common genes and DNA. Across this sample there are 300,000 to 450,000 distinct CDR3 sequences, with approximately 17% seen only once. The ten largest account for 40% to 45% of the sample. Sequenced input: blood. These receptors all stem from a young man with Graves' ophthalmopathy.

The chain uses TRBV5-1 and TRBJ2-2, with 8 bases that match TRBD2. The CDR3 loop spans 14 amino acids. With 4 bases clipped from V and 6 bases from J, the junction kept 5 bases outside the gene matches. Germline CDR1 and CDR2: SGHRS and YFSETQ. The CDR3 here is CASSPGLVPGELFF. CDR3 nucleotides: TGCGCCAGCAGCCCGGGACTAGTCCCCGGGGAGCTGTTTTTT. Filled out from reference TRBV5-1 and TRBJ2-2, the complete variable domain reads KAGVTQTPRYLIKTRGQQVTLSCSPISGHRSVSWYQQTPGQGLQFLFEYFSETQRNKGNFPGRFSGRQFSNSRSEMNVSTLELGDSALYLCASSPGLVPGELFFGEGSRLTVL.

This clonotype was recorded at least ten times. The gene calls are TRBV12-3 or TRBV12-4 and TRBJ1-1; 8 bases map to TRBD1. J lost 6 bases, V lost 5 bases, and 8 bases had no gene match. The CDR3 is 14 amino acids. DNA for the CDR3: TGTGCCAGCAGTGGGGCGGACAGGGATCCTGAAGCTTTCTTT. It encodes CASSGADRDPEAFF.

The J gene is TRBJ2-2, the V gene TRBV7-2; possible D gene TRBD1, 6 bases. The length of the CDR3 is 16 residues. The V gene lost 5 bases and the J gene lost 3 bases, with 16 bases spanning the gap. CDR1 and CDR2 from the germline V gene are SGHTA and FQGNSA. The CDR3 protein is CASSPRTALDTGELFF. The CDR3, as DNA: TGTGCCAGCAGCCCGCGGACAGCCCTGGACACCGGGGAGCTGTTTTTT.

The chain is built from TRBV9 and TRBJ2-7, with a possible D match to TRBD1 (6 bases). The germline V and J ends were trimmed by 3 bases and 2 bases, with 12 bases remaining between them. From germline, CDR1 is SGDLS and CDR2 YYNGEE. The CDR3 covers 14 residues. The DNA for the CDR3 is TGTGCCAGCAGCGCCGGGACATCTACCTACGAGCAGTACTTC. Translating gives CASSAGTSTYEQYF. Combining the CDR3 with reference TRBV9 and TRBJ2-7 gives the whole variable domain DSGVTQTPKHLITATGQRVTLRCSPRSGDLSVYWYQQSLDQGLQFLIQYYNGEERAKGNILERFSAQQFPDLHSELNLSSLELGDSALYFCASSAGTSTYEQYFGPGTRLTVT.

The chain carries TRBV18 and TRBJ1-1, with a tentative D call TRBD1 (6 bases). Germline lookup yields CDR1 KGHSH and CDR2 LQKENI. This CDR3 is 16 amino acids long. The germline V and J ends were trimmed by 4 bases and 2 bases, with 17 bases remaining between them. The CDR3 is CASSLLLDRTNTEAFF. CDR3 coding DNA: TGTGCCAGCTCACTACTACTTGACAGGACCAACACTGAAGCTTTCTTT.

The chain is built from TRBV6-1 and TRBJ2-3, with 9 bases that match TRBD2. After removal of 6 bases from V and 6 bases from J, the junction contained 13 bases not matched to a gene. The CDR3 loop spans 16 amino acids. The germline V gene encodes CDR1 MNHNS and CDR2 SASEGT. In nucleotides, the CDR3 is TGTGCCAGCAGGTCGAGGGCTAGCGGGGTACTGGATACGCAGTATTTT. This encodes CASRSRASGVLDTQYF.

Ten or more counts support this clonotype. The J gene is TRBJ2-1, the V gene TRBV3-1, with TRBD1 matching over 8 bases. CDR1 is LGHDT and CDR2 is YNNKEL in the germline V gene (reference sequence). V lost 1 base, J lost 5 bases, and 7 bases stayed unmatched. The CDR3 is 16 residues long. CDR3 bases: TGTGCCAGCAGCCAAGGTCTCGGACAGGGCAACAATGAGCAGTTCTTC. This gives the protein CASSQGLGQGNNEQFF.

This clonotype was recorded many times. The V call is TRBV7-2, the J call TRBJ2-5; TRBD2 is a possible D gene (5 bases). This CDR3 is built from 15 residues. From germline, CDR1 is SGHTA and CDR2 FQGNSA. The V end lost 6 bases, the J end lost 2 bases, and 16 bases lay between the germline ends. The CDR3 here is CASSLEAVGQETQYF. The CDR3 region has the DNA TGTGCCAGCAGTTTGGAGGCTGTTGGGCAAGAGACCCAGTACTTC.

This clonotype has only a few counts. This chain connects TRBV7-3 to TRBJ2-3; 8 positions agree with TRBD1. CDR1 is SGHTA and CDR2 is FQGTGA in the germline V gene. With 0 bases clipped from V and 3 bases from J, the junction kept 11 bases outside the gene matches. There are 18 residues in the CDR3. CDR3 in DNA: TGTGCCAGCAGCTTAACTGTGATGGCAGGGGGCTTTACAGATACGCAGTATTTT. Amino acid sequence: CASSLTVMAGGFTDTQYF. Complete variable domain (other parts from reference TRBV7-3 and TRBJ2-3): GAGVSQTPSNKVTEKGKYVELRCDPISGHTALYWYRQSLGQGPEFLIYFQGTGAADDSGLPNDRFFAVRPEGSVSTLKIQRTERGDSAVYLCASSLTVMAGGFTDTQYFGPGTRLTVL.

This clonotype was recorded a few times. The chain uses TRBV19 and TRBJ1-2; possibly TRBD1 for D (5 bases). This CDR3 has 13 residues. Germline V CDR1 and CDR2: LNHDA, SQIVND (reference sequence). V was shortened by 5 bases and J by 8 bases, with 15 bases between the two germline ends. The CDR3 sequence is CASSRQGGSGYTF. CDR3 DNA: TGTGCCAGTAGTCGCCAGGGAGGATCAGGCTACACCTTC. Full variable domain (rest looked up from reference TRBV19 and TRBJ1-2): DGGITQSPKYLFRKEGQNVTLSCEQNLNHDAMYWYRQDPGQGLRLIYYSQIVNDFQKGDIAEGYSVSREKKESFPLTVTSAQKNPTAFYLCASSRQGGSGYTFGSGTRLTVV.

In its sample, this clonotype was seen many times. The chain carries TRBV19 and TRBJ2-7; D possibly corresponds to TRBD1 (6 bases). The CDR3 runs 17 residues. V dropped 4 bases and J dropped 0 bases, with 19 bases sitting between them. CDR1 is LNHDA, CDR2 SQIVND, per germline (reference sequence). The CDR3 bases are TGTGCCAGTAGTACACTCCCCGGACAGTGGGACTCCTACGAGCAGTACTTC. It translates to CASSTLPGQWDSYEQYF.

This clonotype has ten or more counts. The V call is TRBV9, the J call TRBJ1-4, with 10 bases fitting TRBD1. CDR3 size: 15 residues. Germline lookup yields CDR1 SGDLS and CDR2 YYNGEE. With V trimmed by 3 bases and J by 5 bases, 4 bases remained unmatched. The CDR3, as DNA: TGTGCCAGCAGCGCACCGGGACAGGGGAATGAAAAACTGTTTTTT. Amino acids: CASSAPGQGNEKLFF.

This clonotype was observed at least ten times. V and J are TRBV20-1 and TRBJ1-4; TRBD1 aligns across 7 bases. The CDR3 length is 16 residues. Per the germline V gene, CDR1 is DFQATT and CDR2 is SNEGSKA (reference sequence). The V and J ends lost 0 bases and 8 bases, in that order; junction bases with no gene match: 12. CDR3 region: CSARDWRQGVPEKLFF. The CDR3 bases are TGCAGTGCTAGAGATTGGCGACAGGGCGTACCCGAAAAACTGTTTTTT.

Notes on this clonotype: It may be a read error: a sequence one base away is much more abundant. J is TRBJ1-5 and V is TRBV3-1; D possibly corresponds to TRBD1 (6 bases). The germline V and J ends were trimmed by 6 bases and 7 bases, with 16 bases remaining between them. The CDR3 contains 14 residues. CDR1 and CDR2 from the germline V gene are LGHDT and YNNKEL (reference sequence). The CDR3, as DNA: TGTGCCAGCAGAGCCTGGACAGCGGGCCAGCCCCAGCATTTT. As protein: CASRAWTAGQPQHF.

Remarks on this clonotype: A much bigger clone sits one base away, suggesting this may be a read error. J is TRBJ2-7 and V is TRBV9, with 9 positions matching TRBD2. Germline V lookup: CDR1 SGDLS, CDR2 YYNGEE. V lost 6 bases to trimming and J lost 3 bases; unmatched junction nucleotides: 13. This CDR3 comprises 16 residues. In DNA, the CDR3 is TGTGCCAGCAACCAAGATCGACTAGCGGTCCACTACGAGCAGTACTTC. The encoded protein is CASNQDRLAVHYEQYF.

This clonotype was seen at least ten times. The chain recombines TRBV11-2 with TRBJ1-5; D gene unclear. Trimming removed 5 bases from V and 5 bases from J, with 22 bases in between. From germline, CDR1 is SGHAT and CDR2 FQNNGV. There are 17 residues in the CDR3. CDR3 sequence: CASSLTPQLYGYQPQHF. The CDR3 bases are TGTGCCAGCAGCCTCACGCCCCAGTTATACGGATATCAGCCCCAGCATTTT. Complete variable domain (other parts from reference TRBV11-2 and TRBJ1-5): EAGVAQSPRYKIIEKRQSVAFWCNPISGHATLYWYQQILGQGPKLLIQFQNNGVVDDSQLPKDRFSAERLKGVDSTLKIQPAKLEDSAVYLCASSLTPQLYGYQPQHFGDGTRLSIL.

In its sample, this clonotype was seen once. The rearrangement joins TRBV9 to TRBJ2-1; D is undetermined. Looked up from germline, CDR1 is SGDLS and CDR2 is YYNGEE. V was cut by 4 bases and J by 10 bases, with 18 bases left in between. The CDR3 consists of 14 residues. The CDR3 region has the DNA TGTGCCAGCAGCCCAACATCCCTAGGTGGCGAGCAGTTCTTC. Its protein product is CASSPTSLGGEQFF.

This clonotype occurred a few times. CDR3 DNA: TGTGCCAGCAGTTACCAGGGGATGAACACTGAAGCTTTCTTT. It codes for CASSYQGMNTEAFF. The chain uses TRBV6-2 or TRBV6-3 and TRBJ1-1; D might be TRBD1 (6 bases). In germline, CDR1 is MNHEY, CDR2 SVGEGT. V dropped 2 bases and J dropped 0 bases, with 7 bases sitting between them. This CDR3 has 14 amino acids.

The chain links TRBV28 to TRBJ1-3; 9 bases line up with TRBD1. V lost 1 base, J lost 0 bases, and 4 bases stayed unmatched. Looked up from germline, CDR1 is MDHEN and CDR2 is SYDVKM. The CDR3 runs to 17 residues. This chain's CDR3 is CASSLSGTGSSGNTIYF. The CDR3 nucleotides read TGTGCCAGCAGTTTATCGGGGACAGGGAGCTCTGGAAACACCATATATTTT.

This clonotype was observed many times. The chain joins TRBV12-3 or TRBV12-4 to TRBJ2-7; D remains ambiguous. The CDR3 loop spans 15 amino acids. Trimming pared 1 base from V and 0 bases from J, leaving 10 bases between. This CDR3 reads CASSLGKVLSYEQYF. The CDR3 DNA reads as TGTGCCAGCAGTTTAGGGAAGGTGCTCTCCTACGAGCAGTACTTC.

This clonotype was recorded many times. This chain joins TRBV6-1 and TRBJ2-5, with D possibly TRBD1 on 6 matching bases. The CDR3 totals 14 residues. The V end was cut by 0 bases, the J end by 4 bases, with 9 bases between. CDR1 is MNHNS, CDR2 SASEGT, per germline. The CDR3 DNA reads TGTGCCAGCAGTGAAGCAGGGGGAAGAGAGACCCAGTACTTC. It is translated as CASSEAGGRETQYF.

Remarks on this clonotype: This may come from a read error, since a much larger clone is one base off. This rearrangement joins TRBV3-1 to TRBJ2-5; a weak D match, TRBD2 (6 bases). Germline CDR1 LGHDT, CDR2 YNNKEL (reference sequence). The CDR3 covers 16 residues. Trimming removed 2 bases from V and 1 base from J, with 14 bases in between. The CDR3 DNA reads as TGTGCCAGCAGCCAAAGTTTCTGGACTACCCAAGAGACCCAGTACTTC. This translates into CASSQSFWTTQETQYF.

This clonotype showed up many times. The chain carries TRBV12-3 or TRBV12-4 and TRBJ1-1; 11 bases match TRBD1. V lost 8 bases and J lost 4; bases outside the gene matches: 9. This CDR3 contains 15 residues. CDR3 in DNA: TGTGCCAGCCTACCGAGTGGGACAGGGGGCACTGAAGCTTTCTTT. Its protein product is CASLPSGTGGTEAFF.

This clonotype occurred many times. V is TRBV5-5 and J is TRBJ2-2; D may be TRBD1 (5 bases). This CDR3 has 14 residues. V was pared by 0 bases and J by 4 bases, with 7 bases between. The germline V gene encodes CDR1 SGHKS and CDR2 YYEKEE (reference sequence). The CDR3 loop is CASSLVQGTGELFF. In DNA form, the CDR3 reads TGTGCCAGCAGCTTGGTGCAGGGCACCGGGGAGCTGTTTTTT.